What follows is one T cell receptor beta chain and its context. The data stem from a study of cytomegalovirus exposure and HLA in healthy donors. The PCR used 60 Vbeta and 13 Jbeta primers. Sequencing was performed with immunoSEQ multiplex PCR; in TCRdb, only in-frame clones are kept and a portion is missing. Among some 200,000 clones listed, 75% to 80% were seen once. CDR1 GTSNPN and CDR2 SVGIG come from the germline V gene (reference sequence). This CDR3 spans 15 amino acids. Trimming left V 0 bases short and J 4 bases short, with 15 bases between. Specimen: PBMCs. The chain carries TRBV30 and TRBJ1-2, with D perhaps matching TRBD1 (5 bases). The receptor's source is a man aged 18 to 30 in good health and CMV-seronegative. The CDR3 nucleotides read TGTGCCTGGAGTGTAAGGTTGGCCACAGGCTATGGCTACACCTTC. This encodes CAWSVRLATGYGYTF.